This T cell receptor (beta chain) derives from a study of CD8+ T cells in alopecia areata. Treatment reported: oral pan-JAK inhibitor, 5-10 mg twice daily. It was cDNA, reverse transcribed from extracted RNA, that served as the sequencing template. The method was immunoSEQ multiplex PCR; TCRdb's version includes in-frame clones alone and lacks a portion of them. The sample carries 150,000 to 200,000 clones, about three fifths recorded once. Overall study results and limits: Lesional scalp, especially alopecia totalis/universalis, showed higher clonality than normal scalp.

Points on this clone: Its antigen is undetermined.

The sample in question was CD8+ T cells sorted from blood, obtained at week 24, from a patient treated with tofacitinib. The TCR originated in a human donor with alopecia areata.

The CDR3 loop is CASSMAGSGYTF. The CDR3 DNA is TGTGCCAGTAGTATGGCAGGCTCTGGCTACACCTTC. This rearrangement joins TRBV19 to TRBJ1-2; D is undetermined. Trimming removed 3 bases from V and 7 bases from J, with 9 bases in between. CDR1 and CDR2 from the germline V gene are LNHDA and SQIVND (reference sequence). The CDR3 has 12 residues. The full variable domain, rest sourced from reference TRBV19 and TRBJ1-2, is DGGITQSPKYLFRKEGQNVTLSCEQNLNHDAMYWYRQDPGQGLRLIYYSQIVNDFQKGDIAEGYSVSREKKESFPLTVTSAQKNPTAFYLCASSMAGSGYTFGSGTRLTVV.